This T cell receptor beta chain was identified during a study of T cell changes during pregnancy in multiple sclerosis. Germline loops: CDR1 MNHNS, CDR2 SASEGT. The CDR3 is made up of 12 amino acids. V was cut by 8 bases and J by 2 bases, with 9 bases left in between. Measured with immunoSEQ multiplex PCR; TCRdb has only the in-frame clones, and not every one. The top ten hold around 2% of the sample, which has under 100,000 clones, 75% to 95% seen once. The material sequenced was peripheral blood, taken in the first trimester of pregnancy. The chain couples TRBV6-1 to TRBJ1-1; D gene ambiguous. This sequence originates from a female donor in good health, enrolled as a control in a pregnancy study. As DNA, the CDR3 is TGTGCCAGCCGAGAACCCAACACTGAAGCTTTCTTT. It codes for CASREPNTEAFF.